This T cell receptor (beta chain) came from a study of T-cell memory formation after mild COVID-19. The study's findings and limits: The study found balanced CD4/CD8 in clones contracting day 15 to 85 and a CD4+ lean in later expanders.

From the 5' RACE reads, TCRdb called clonotypes with MiXCR, one entry per CDR3 protein. The sample carries a few hundred thousand distinct CDR3 sequences, roughly a tenth recorded once. Worth noting for this clonotype: As yet, its antigen is unknown.

The sample comprised PBMCs or a T cell subset sorted from them (not recorded which). The receptor's source is a man in his late teens or twenties who had mild COVID-19 (a few samples of this study predate the infection). Cell type and time point are not known.

The CDR3 DNA sequence: TGTGCCAGCAGTGACTCGAGAGTTCGGCAGGTAGACAACTATGGCTACACCTTC. Its translation is CASSDSRVRQVDNYGYTF. The V gene is TRBV6-4, the J gene TRBJ1-2; D is uncertain. The CDR3 contains 18 residues. The ends were cut back, 0 bases at V and 2 bases at J, with 19 bases in the middle. CDR1 and CDR2 (germline): MRHNA, SNTAGT.